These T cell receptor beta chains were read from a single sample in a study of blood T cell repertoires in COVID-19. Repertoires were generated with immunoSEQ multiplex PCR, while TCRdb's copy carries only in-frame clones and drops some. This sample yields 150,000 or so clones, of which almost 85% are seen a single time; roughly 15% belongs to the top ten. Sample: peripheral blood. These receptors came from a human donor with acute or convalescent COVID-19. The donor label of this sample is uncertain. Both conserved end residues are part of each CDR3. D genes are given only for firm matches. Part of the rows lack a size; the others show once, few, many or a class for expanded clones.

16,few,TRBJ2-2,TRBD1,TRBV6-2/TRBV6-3,CASSAQGALNTGELFF,TGTGCCAGCAGTGCACAGGGGGCCCTGAACACCGGGGAGCTGTTTTTT
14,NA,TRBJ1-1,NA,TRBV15,CATSRMGQNTEAFF,TGTGCCACCAGCAGAATGGGACAGAACACTGAAGCTTTCTTT
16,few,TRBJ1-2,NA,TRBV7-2,CASSLAGQGINYGYTF,TGTGCCAGCAGCTTAGCGGGGCAGGGGATAAACTATGGCTACACCTTC
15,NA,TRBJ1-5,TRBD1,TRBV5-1,CASSLQGQVNQPQHF,TGCGCCAGCAGCTTGCAGGGACAGGTCAATCAGCCCCAGCATTTT
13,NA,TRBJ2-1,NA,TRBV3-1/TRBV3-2,CASSFRAGNEQFF,TGTGCCAGCAGCTTCAGGGCCGGCAATGAGCAGTTCTTC
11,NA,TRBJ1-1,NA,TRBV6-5,CASQNRYEAFF,TGTGCCAGCCAAAACAGATATGAAGCTTTCTTT
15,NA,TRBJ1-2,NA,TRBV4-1,CASSQSEALDRPCTF,TGCGCCAGCAGCCAGTCCGAAGCCCTAGACAGGCCCTGCACCTTC
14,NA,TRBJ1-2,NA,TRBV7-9,CASSLQREGYGYTF,TGTGCCAGCAGCTTACAAAGGGAGGGCTATGGCTACACCTTC
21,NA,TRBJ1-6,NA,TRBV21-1,CASTHRGPHRAQIHGNSPLHF,TGTGCCAGCACGCACCGAGGGCCCCACCGGGCTCAGATTCACGGTAATTCACCCCTCCACTTT
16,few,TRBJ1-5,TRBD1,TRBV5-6,CASSEGTGGGNQPQHF,TGTGCCAGCAGCGAGGGGACAGGGGGCGGCAATCAGCCCCAGCATTTT
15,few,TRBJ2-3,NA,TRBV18,CASSLVASRTDTQYF,TGTGCCAGCTCACTGGTAGCGAGCCGCACAGATACGCAGTATTTT
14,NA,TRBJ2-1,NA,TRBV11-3,CASSLYSGDNEQFF,TGTGCCAGCAGCTTGTACTCCGGGGACAATGAGCAGTTCTTC
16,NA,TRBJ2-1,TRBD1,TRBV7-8,CASSLGRDRRYNEQFF,TGTGCCAGCAGCTTAGGTCGGGACAGGAGGTACAATGAGCAGTTCTTC
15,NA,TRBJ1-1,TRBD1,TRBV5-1,CASSLGTGVNTEAFF,TGCGCCAGCAGCTTGGGAACAGGGGTGAACACTGAAGCTTTCTTT
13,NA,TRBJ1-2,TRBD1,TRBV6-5,CASMYRGGGGYTF,TGTGCCAGCATGTACAGGGGGGGAGGTGGCTACACCTTC
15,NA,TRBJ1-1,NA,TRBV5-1,CASSLVSNMNTEAFF,TGCGCCAGCAGCTTGGTATCCAACATGAACACTGAAGCTTTCTTT
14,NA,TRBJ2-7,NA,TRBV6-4,CAIPGQTIPYEQYF,TGTGCCATCCCGGGACAAACTATACCCTACGAGCAGTACTTC
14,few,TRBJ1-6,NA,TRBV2,CASSVQGRSSPLHF,TGTGCCAGCAGTGTGCAGGGTCGAAGTTCACCCCTCCACTTT
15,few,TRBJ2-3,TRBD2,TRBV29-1,CSVSPTSGGTDTQYF,TGCAGCGTTTCCCCGACTAGCGGGGGAACAGATACGCAGTATTTT
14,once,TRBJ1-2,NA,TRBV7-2,CASSSGSYRYGYTF,TGTGCCAGCAGCTCAGGCAGTTACCGCTATGGCTACACCTTC
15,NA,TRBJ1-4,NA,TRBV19,CASFASGAGPGKLFF,TGTGCCAGTTTCGCAAGCGGGGCGGGCCCAGGAAAACTGTTTTTT
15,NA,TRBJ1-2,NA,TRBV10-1,CASSESAGNNYGYTF,TGCGCCAGCAGTGAGTCTGCAGGGAATAACTATGGCTACACCTTC
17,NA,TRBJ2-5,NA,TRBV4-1,CASSQVVTRGQGETQYF,TGCGCCAGCAGCCAAGTAGTTACGAGGGGCCAGGGGGAGACCCAGTACTTC
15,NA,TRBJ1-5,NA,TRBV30,CAWSARGGGNQPQHF,TGTGCCTGGAGCGCTAGGGGAGGTGGCAATCAGCCCCAGCATTTT
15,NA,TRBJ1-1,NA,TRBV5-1,CASSLAVISNTEAFF,TGCGCCAGCAGCTTGGCGGTGATCTCGAACACTGAAGCTTTCTTT
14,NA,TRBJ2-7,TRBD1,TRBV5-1,CASSQQTGSYEQYF,TGCGCCAGCAGCCAACAGACAGGGTCCTACGAGCAGTACTTC
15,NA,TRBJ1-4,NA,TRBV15,CATSRDGGPGEKLFF,TGTGCCACCAGCAGAGATGGAGGTCCTGGGGAAAAACTGTTTTTT
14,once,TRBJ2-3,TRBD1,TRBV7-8,CASSSRQGADTQYF,TGTGCCAGCAGCTCTAGACAGGGCGCAGATACGCAGTATTTT